This T cell receptor (beta chain) stems from a study of cytomegalovirus exposure and HLA in healthy donors. Study details: There were 350 to 400 genotyped donors. Of these, 75% to 90% fell in the genetic ancestry cluster associated with self-reported Caucasian donors. Study-level points and caveats: The study designated 150 to 200 TCR beta chains cytomegalovirus-associated. Per published reports, the classifier diagnosed cytomegalovirus status with high specificity and sensitivity.

The V end was cut by 5 bases, the J end by 7 bases, with 12 bases between. Germline CDR1 SGHTA, CDR2 FQGNSA. The CDR3 length is 13 residues. To note about this clone: Its specificity is unknown.

13 Jbeta primers and 60 Vbeta primers were used for the PCR. The assay was immunoSEQ multiplex PCR, and TCRdb's table has in-frame clones only and misses some. The data show around 210,000 clones, around 80% seen once. Specimen: PBMCs. The TCR was taken from a man aged 50 to 59 in good health and CMV-seronegative. The V gene is TRBV7-2, the J gene TRBJ2-1, with D perhaps matching TRBD1 (5 bases). The CDR3: CASSRIRGNEQFF. Written as DNA, the CDR3 is TGTGCCAGCAGCCGTATTAGGGGTAATGAGCAGTTCTTC.